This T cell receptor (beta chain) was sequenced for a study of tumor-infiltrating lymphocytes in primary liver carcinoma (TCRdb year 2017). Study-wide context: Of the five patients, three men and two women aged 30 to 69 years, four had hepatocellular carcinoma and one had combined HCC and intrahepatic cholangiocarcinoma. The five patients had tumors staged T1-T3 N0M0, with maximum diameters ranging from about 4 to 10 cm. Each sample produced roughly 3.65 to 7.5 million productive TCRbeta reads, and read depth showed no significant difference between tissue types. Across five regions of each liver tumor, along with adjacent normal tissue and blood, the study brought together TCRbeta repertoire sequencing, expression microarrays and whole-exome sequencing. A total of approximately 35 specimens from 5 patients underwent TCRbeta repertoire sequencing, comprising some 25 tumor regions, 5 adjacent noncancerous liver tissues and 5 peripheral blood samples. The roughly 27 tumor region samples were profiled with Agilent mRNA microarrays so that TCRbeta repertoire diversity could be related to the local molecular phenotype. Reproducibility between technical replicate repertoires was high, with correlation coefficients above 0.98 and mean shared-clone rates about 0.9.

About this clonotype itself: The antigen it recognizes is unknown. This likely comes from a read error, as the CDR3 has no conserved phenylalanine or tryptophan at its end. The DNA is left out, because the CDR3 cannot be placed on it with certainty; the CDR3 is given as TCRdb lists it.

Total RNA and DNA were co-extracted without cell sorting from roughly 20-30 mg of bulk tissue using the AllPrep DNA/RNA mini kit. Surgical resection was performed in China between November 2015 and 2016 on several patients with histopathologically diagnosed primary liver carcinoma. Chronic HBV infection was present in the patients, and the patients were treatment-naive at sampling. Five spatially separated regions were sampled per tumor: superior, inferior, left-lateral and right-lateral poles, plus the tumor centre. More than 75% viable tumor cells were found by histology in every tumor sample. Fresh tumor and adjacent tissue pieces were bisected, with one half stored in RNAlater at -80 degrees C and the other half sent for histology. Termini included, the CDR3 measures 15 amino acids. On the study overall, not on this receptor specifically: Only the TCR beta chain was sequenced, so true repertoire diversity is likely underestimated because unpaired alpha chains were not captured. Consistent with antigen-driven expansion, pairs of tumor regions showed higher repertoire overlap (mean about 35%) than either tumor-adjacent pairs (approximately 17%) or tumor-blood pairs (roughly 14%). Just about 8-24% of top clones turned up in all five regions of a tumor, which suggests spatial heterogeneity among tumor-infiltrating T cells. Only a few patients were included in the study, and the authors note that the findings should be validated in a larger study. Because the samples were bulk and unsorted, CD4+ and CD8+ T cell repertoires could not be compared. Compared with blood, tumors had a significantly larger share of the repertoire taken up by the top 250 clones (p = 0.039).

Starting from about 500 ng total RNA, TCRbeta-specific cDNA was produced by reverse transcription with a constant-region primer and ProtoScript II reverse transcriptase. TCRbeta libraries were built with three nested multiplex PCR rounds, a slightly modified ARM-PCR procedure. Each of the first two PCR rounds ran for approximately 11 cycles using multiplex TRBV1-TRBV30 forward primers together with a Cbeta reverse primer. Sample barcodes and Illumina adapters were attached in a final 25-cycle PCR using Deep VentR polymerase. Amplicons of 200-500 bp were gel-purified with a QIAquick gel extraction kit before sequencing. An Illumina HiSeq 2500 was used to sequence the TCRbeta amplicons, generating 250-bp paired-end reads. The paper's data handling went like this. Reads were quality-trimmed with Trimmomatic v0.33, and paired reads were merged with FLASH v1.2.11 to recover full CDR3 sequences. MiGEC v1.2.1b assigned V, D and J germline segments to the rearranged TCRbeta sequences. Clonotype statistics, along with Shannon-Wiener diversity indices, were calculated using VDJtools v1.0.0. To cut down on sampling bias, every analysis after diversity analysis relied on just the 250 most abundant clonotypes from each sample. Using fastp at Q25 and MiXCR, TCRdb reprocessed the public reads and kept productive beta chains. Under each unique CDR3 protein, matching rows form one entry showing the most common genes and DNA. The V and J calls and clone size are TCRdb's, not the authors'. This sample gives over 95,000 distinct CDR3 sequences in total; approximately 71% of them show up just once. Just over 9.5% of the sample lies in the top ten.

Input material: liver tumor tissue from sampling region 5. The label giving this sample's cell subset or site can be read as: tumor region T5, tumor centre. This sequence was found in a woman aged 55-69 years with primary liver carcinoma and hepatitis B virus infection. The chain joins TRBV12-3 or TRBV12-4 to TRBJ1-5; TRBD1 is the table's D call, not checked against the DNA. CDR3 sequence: CASSPGQGVAGPQRS.